A single sample gave rise to the 22 T cell receptor beta chains below, sequenced in a study of cytomegalovirus exposure and HLA in healthy donors listed by TCRdb under 2017. Library generation was performed with the immunoSEQ multiplex PCR assay. A mixture of 60 forward primers for TCR Vbeta segments and 13 reverse primers for TCR Jbeta segments was used in the multiplex PCR. The clones in this table, taken by TCRdb from immuneACCESS, are in-frame only. Not every clone is retained; where verified, under half of the shortfall comes from an unresolved V gene, and the cause of the rest is unknown. Within this sample are 85,000 to 100,000 clones, with 60% to 80% of them counted one time only. Approximately 7.4% of the sample is in the top ten clones. Input material: PBMCs. The receptors originated from a man aged 45-65 years in good health and CMV-seropositive.

This clone appeared a single time. In DNA, the CDR3 is TGTGCCAGTAGTATTGGAGGAGGCCTTAATGAAAAACTGTTTTTT. Amino acids: CASSIGGGLNEKLFF. V usage is TRBV19 and J usage is TRBJ1-4; D gene ambiguous. This CDR3 has 15 amino acids. V lost 3 bases, J lost 4 bases, and 12 bases lay in between. Germline loops: CDR1 LNHDA, CDR2 SQIVND (reference sequence).

V is TRBV18 and J is TRBJ1-2; a possible D gene is TRBD1 (5 bases). Trimming cost V 3 bases and J 7 bases, with 15 bases left between them. Looked up from germline, CDR1 is KGHSH and CDR2 is LQKENI. The CDR3 contains 14 residues. The CDR3: CASSPPGRGGGYTF. The CDR3 nucleotides read TGTGCCAGCTCACCTCCGGGGAGGGGAGGTGGCTACACCTTC.

The J gene is TRBJ2-7, the V gene TRBV5-4, with no clear D. The V gene's germline CDR1 is SGHNT and CDR2 YYREEE (reference sequence). V was trimmed by 2 bases and J by 2 bases, leaving 14 bases between them. CDR3 length equals 15 residues. The CDR3 DNA sequence: TGTGCCAGCAGCTTCGGTCCCCCTGCCACCTACGAGCAGTACTTC. It encodes CASSFGPPATYEQYF. The complete variable domain, with remaining parts taken from reference TRBV5-4 and TRBJ2-7, reads ETGVTQSPTHLIKTRGQQVTLRCSSQSGHNTVSWYQQALGQGPQFIFQYYREEENGRGNFPPRFSGLQFPNYSSELNVNALELDDSALYLCASSFGPPATYEQYFGPGTRLTVT.

V gene TRBV4-2 combines with J gene TRBJ2-7; tentative D call: TRBD1 (8 bases). V dropped 4 bases and J dropped 1 base, with 20 bases sitting between them. The germline gives CDR1 LGHNA, CDR2 YNFKEQ. CDR3 length: 17 amino acids. CDR3 sequence: CASSPMTGEGPSYEQYF. The CDR3 DNA reads as TGTGCCAGCAGCCCTATGACAGGGGAGGGGCCTTCCTACGAGCAGTACTTC.

The chain carries TRBV2 and TRBJ2-7, with D perhaps TRBD1 (6 bases). The CDR3 runs to 14 residues. The V gene lost 7 bases and the J gene lost 4 bases, with 17 bases spanning the gap. Germline V gene lookup returns CDR1 SNHLY and CDR2 FYNNEI. The DNA for the CDR3 is TGTGCCAGCAAATTAACAGGGTTAGGGTACGAGCAGTACTTC. Translated, it gives CASKLTGLGYEQYF. The whole variable domain, filled in from reference TRBV2 and TRBJ2-7, reads EPEVTQTPSHQVTQMGQEVILRCVPISNHLYFYWYRQILGQKVEFLVSFYNNEISEKSEIFDDQFSVERPDGSNFTLKIRSTKLEDSAMYFCASKLTGLGYEQYFGPGTRLTVT.

The chain uses TRBV25-1 and TRBJ2-2, with D possibly matching TRBD1 (6 bases). The ends were cut back, 8 bases at V and 1 base at J, with 17 bases in the middle. Germline V gives CDR1 MGHDK, CDR2 SYGVNS. The CDR3 is 16 amino acids. The chain's CDR3 is CASARTAPVNTGELFF. The DNA for the CDR3 is TGTGCCAGCGCAAGGACAGCGCCCGTGAACACCGGGGAGCTGTTTTTT.

This rearrangement joins TRBV7-6 to TRBJ2-5; 10 positions match TRBD2. This CDR3 has 18 amino acids. Trimming at V came to 0 bases and at J to 1 base, leaving 8 bases not matched to a gene. Germline CDR1 reads SGHVS; CDR2 reads FNYEAQ. The CDR3 bases are TGTGCCAGCAGCTTAGCGTTAGCGGGGGGCGGTCTCCAAGAGACCCAGTACTTC. Translation: CASSLALAGGGLQETQYF.

This clone was seen a handful of times. The chain joins TRBV7-8 to TRBJ2-5; 8 nucleotides line up with TRBD1. The CDR3 is made up of 16 amino acids. With V trimmed by 3 bases and J by 6 bases, 12 bases remained unmatched. CDR1 is SGHVS, CDR2 FQNEAQ, per germline. This chain's CDR3 is CASSLRGTGGWKTQYF. CDR3 coding DNA: TGTGCCAGCAGCTTGAGGGGAACAGGGGGATGGAAGACCCAGTACTTC.

V is TRBV11-1 and J is TRBJ1-4; 10 nucleotides agree with TRBD1. CDR3 size: 15 residues. In germline, CDR1 is SGHAT, CDR2 FQDESV (reference sequence). With 5 bases clipped from V and 5 bases from J, the junction kept 5 bases outside the gene matches. In nucleotides, the CDR3 is TGTGCCAGCAGCCCACCGGGACAGGGGAATGAAAAACTGTTTTTT. This translates into CASSPPGQGNEKLFF.

The genes are TRBV6-1 and TRBJ2-7; 10 bases agree with TRBD2. V gave up 5 bases and J gave up 0 bases; unmatched junction bases: 1. The CDR3 extends over 14 amino acids. Per germline, CDR1 MNHNS and CDR2 SASEGT. CDR3 sequence (DNA): TGTGCCAGCAGTCTAGCGGGGGACTCCTACGAGCAGTACTTC. Residues: CASSLAGDSYEQYF.

V usage is TRBV5-5 and J usage is TRBJ1-5; 10 nucleotides agree with TRBD1. Germline trimming cut 0 bases from V and 7 bases from J; bases unmatched to any gene: 4. Germline V gene lookup returns CDR1 SGHKS and CDR2 YYEKEE (reference sequence). The CDR3 spans 15 residues. The CDR3 sequence: CASSLATGGGQPQHF. In nucleotides, the CDR3 is TGTGCCAGCAGCTTGGCGACAGGGGGCGGCCAGCCCCAGCATTTT.

This clone showed up just once. The chain employs TRBV30 and TRBJ1-6; 10 bases line up with TRBD1. Germline V gene sequence: CDR1 GTSNPN, CDR2 SVGIG (reference sequence). The CDR3 length is 13 residues. Losses at the gene ends were 8 bases for V and 8 bases for J; bases not matched to a gene: 6. CDR3 sequence reads: CALDGQGDSPLHF. The CDR3 coding sequence is TGTGCCCTAGATGGACAGGGGGATTCACCCCTCCACTTT.

The chain has TRBV9 and TRBJ1-2; possibly TRBD1 for D (5 bases). Germline-derived CDR1 and CDR2 are SGDLS and YYNGEE. Trimming removed 6 bases from V and 3 bases from J, with 12 bases in between. CDR3 length equals 13 residues. CDR3 protein: CASTLGGDYGYTF. CDR3 bases: TGTGCCAGCACCCTGGGGGGAGACTATGGCTACACCTTC.

CDR3 amino acids: CAISGTGGPNIQYF. The CDR3 nucleotides are TGTGCCATCAGTGGGACGGGGGGGCCGAACATTCAGTACTTC. The chain has TRBV10-3 and TRBJ2-4, with 8 bases aligning to TRBD2. V dropped 4 bases and J dropped 7; count of bases not matched to a gene: 6. The germline CDR1 and CDR2 sequences are ENHRY and SYGVKD. The CDR3 runs to 14 residues.

The CDR3 nucleotides are TGCGCCAGCAGCCCTGCCCCTAGCGCCTCCTACAATGAGCAGTTCTTC. Protein: CASSPAPSASYNEQFF. The chain employs TRBV4-3 and TRBJ2-1; the D gene is possibly TRBD2 (6 bases). This CDR3 has 16 amino acids. The V and J ends lost 4 bases and 0 bases respectively, with 13 bases between them. The V gene's germline CDR1 is LGHNA and CDR2 YSLEER.

This sequence joins TRBV4-2 and TRBJ2-3; 12 bases are shared with TRBD2. The CDR3 consists of 15 residues. CDR1 is LGHNA, CDR2 YNFKEQ, per germline. Germline trimming cut 4 bases from V and 6 bases from J; bases unmatched to any gene: 5. This CDR3 is CASSRGLAGIDTQYF. CDR3 DNA sequence: TGTGCCAGCAGCCGCGGACTAGCGGGGATCGATACGCAGTATTTT.

J is TRBJ2-2 and V is TRBV7-9, with 7 bases lining up with TRBD1. With V trimmed by 0 bases and J by 3 bases, 1 base remained unmatched. CDR3 length: 15 amino acids. Per germline, CDR1 SEHNR and CDR2 FQNEAQ (reference sequence). The CDR3 DNA sequence: TGTGCCAGCAGCTTAGCACAGGGGTACACCGGGGAGCTGTTTTTT. It codes for CASSLAQGYTGELFF.

This chain links TRBV9 with TRBJ2-2; 14 bases are shared with TRBD2. This CDR3 region has 20 residues. Trimming at V came to 3 bases and at J to 2 bases, leaving 12 bases not matched to a gene. CDR1 SGDLS and CDR2 YYNGEE come from the germline V gene. The CDR3 DNA follows: TGTGCCAGCAGCGCCGGGACTAGCGGGGGCCTAGAATTAAACACCGGGGAGCTGTTTTTT. Protein product: CASSAGTSGGLELNTGELFF.

The gene calls are TRBV7-9 and TRBJ1-5; perhaps TRBD1 as D (6 bases). The V end was cut by 5 bases, the J end by 1 base, with 6 bases between. Germline V CDR1 and CDR2: SEHNR, FQNEAQ (reference sequence). The CDR3 runs to 13 residues. The CDR3 loop is CASSGQSNQPQHF. In DNA form, the CDR3 reads TGTGCCAGCAGCGGACAGAGCAATCAGCCCCAGCATTTT.

This clone showed up just a few times. The chain uses TRBV18 and TRBJ2-7; 7 nucleotides line up with TRBD1. The germline CDR1 and CDR2 sequences are KGHSH and LQKENI. The junction had 1 base not matched to a gene; V was cut back by 1 base and J by 1 base. This CDR3 contains 14 residues. The CDR3 loop reads CASSPQGASYEQYF. DNA of the CDR3: TGTGCCAGCTCACCACAGGGGGCTTCCTACGAGCAGTACTTC. Drawing the rest from reference TRBV18 and TRBJ2-7, the complete variable domain is NAGVMQNPRHLVRRRGQEARLRCSPMKGHSHVYWYRQLPEEGLKFMVYLQKENIIDESGMPKERFSAEFPKEGPSILRIQQVVRGDSAAYFCASSPQGASYEQYFGPGTRLTVT.

The chain has TRBV5-1 and TRBJ2-5, with D possibly TRBD1 on 7 matching bases. The length of the CDR3 is 14 residues. V shed 4 bases and J shed 5 bases, with 15 bases lying between them. Germline V CDR1 and CDR2: SGHRS, YFSETQ. The CDR3: CASSLTTGRETQYF. The CDR3 nucleotides are TGCGCCAGCAGCCTAACGACAGGGAGGGAGACCCAGTACTTC.

As concerns this clone: One end of the junction does not line up with germline, which may come from a read error. The chain couples TRBV7-9 to TRBJ2-3; the D is unclear. CDR1 is SEHNR, CDR2 FQNEAQ, per germline (reference sequence). The CDR3 runs 12 residues. DNA of the CDR3: TGTTCCAGCAGCTTATATACAGATACGCAGTATTTT. This gives the protein CSSSLYTDTQYF.